This TCR beta chain was found in a study of T-cell reconstitution after alpha-beta-depleted transplantation in children. Study results and limitations: There were reportedly several hundred expanded graft clones from which alpha-beta T cells came about two months after transplant. By one year post-transplant, T-cell counts and diversity largely arose from T cells that were newly produced. From surviving recipient T cells and thymic progenitors came the high day-60 TCRbeta diversity observed in some patients.

This clonotype was counted many times. Its antigen is undetermined. Unique molecular identifiers were incorporated during preparation of the TCRbeta library. TCRdb re-called the PCR reads through MiXCR, storing one row per CDR3 protein. The table has some 50,000 distinct CDR3 sequences, roughly 8.7% seen once; the top ten hold approximately 30%. The CDR3 contains 14 residues. Germline V gives CDR1 MDHEN, CDR2 SYDVKM. V was cut by 5 bases and J by 3 bases, with 11 bases left in between. Sequences were derived from PBMCs, mostly from graft donor cells, sampled 60 days after TCRalphabeta/CD19-depleted stem cell transplant. The gene calls are TRBV28 and TRBJ1-5; D remains ambiguous. The receptor's source is a male patient between 2 and 10 years old who had a stem cell transplant for chronic granulomatous disease, so the T cells may come from the graft donor. The CDR3: CASSPSIFNQPQHF. The CDR3 DNA sequence: TGTGCCAGCAGTCCATCCATATTCAATCAGCCCCAGCATTTT.